The 9 T cell receptor beta chains below all came from one sample that was sequenced in a study of shared clonotypes between healthy human individuals. Data came from immunoSEQ multiplex PCR; TCRdb stores just in-frame clones and leaves some out. The sample records 750,000 to 1,000,000 clones, approximately 92% being singletons. Terminally differentiated effector memory CD45RA+ cells were left out of the naive CD8 fraction, which was CD45RO-negative and positively selected for CCR7. Sample: naive CD8+ T cells sorted from blood. Receptors originate from a man aged 30 to 45 in good health.

V gene TRBV6-1 combines with J gene TRBJ2-3, with D hard to call. V gave up 3 bases and J gave up 3 bases, with 19 bases separating them. This CDR3 comprises 17 residues. Germline loops: CDR1 MNHNS, CDR2 SASEGT. CDR3 in DNA: TGTGCCAGCAGTGATGCCCACCTCAAGGGCGGTACAGATACGCAGTATTTT. Translated: CASSDAHLKGGTDTQYF.

This chain uses TRBV29-1 with TRBJ2-1; possibly TRBD2 for D (5 bases). Trimming took 4 bases from V and 8 from J, leaving 18 bases between them. The CDR3 runs to 14 residues. Germline V gene sequence: CDR1 SQVTM, CDR2 ANQGSEA. CDR3 region: CSVAPFNGVDEQFF. The CDR3, as DNA: TGCAGCGTTGCTCCGTTTAACGGGGTGGATGAGCAGTTCTTC.

This chain connects TRBV4-2 to TRBJ2-1; 9 bases are a match to TRBD1. With V trimmed by 2 bases and J by 8 bases, 7 bases remained unmatched. The germline CDR1 and CDR2 sequences are LGHNA and YNFKEQ. This CDR3 has 15 residues. CDR3 in DNA: TGTGCCAGCAGCCAATCGGGACAGGGTGTCGATGAGCAGTTCTTC. Its protein product is CASSQSGQGVDEQFF.

The chain couples TRBV2 to TRBJ2-7; tentatively, D is TRBD1 (6 bases). V was trimmed by 4 bases and J by 4 bases, leaving 8 bases between them. The CDR3 sequence is 12 residues long. In germline, CDR1 is SNHLY, CDR2 FYNNEI. CDR3 region: CASSGTVYEQYF. The CDR3 bases are TGTGCCAGCAGTGGGACAGTTTACGAGCAGTACTTC.

This clone has only one observation. The chain couples TRBV7-9 to TRBJ1-5; TRBD1 matches at 7 bases. Trimming took 3 bases from V and 7 from J; bases not matched to a gene: 3. In germline, CDR1 is SEHNR, CDR2 FQNEAQ (reference sequence). The CDR3 loop spans 13 amino acids. The DNA of the CDR3 is TGTGCCAGCAGCTTTCGGGACAGCCAGCCCCAGCATTTT. It specifies CASSFRDSQPQHF. Based on the CDR3 plus reference TRBV7-9 and TRBJ1-5, the full variable domain is DTGVSQNPRHKITKRGQNVTFRCDPISEHNRLYWYRQTLGQGPEFLTYFQNEAQLEKSRLLSDRFSAERPKGSFSTLEIQRTEQGDSAMYLCASSFRDSQPQHFGDGTRLSIL.

This chain links TRBV9 with TRBJ1-2; 8 bases map to TRBD1. V shed 4 bases and J 5 bases; nucleotides not matched to a gene: 7. The CDR3 contains 14 residues. CDR1 is SGDLS and CDR2 is YYNGEE in the germline V gene. This CDR3 reads CASSSRTGYYGYTF. CDR3 nucleotide sequence: TGTGCCAGCAGCTCCAGGACAGGGTATTATGGCTACACCTTC.

The genes are TRBV5-4 and TRBJ1-4; tentatively, D is TRBD1 (5 bases). The CDR3 is made up of 15 amino acids. The germline CDR1 and CDR2 sequences are SGHNT and YYREEE (reference sequence). Trimming stripped 2 bases from V and 2 bases from J, with 10 bases between. CDR3 residues: CASSFGGGTNEKLFF. The CDR3 DNA is TGTGCCAGCAGCTTTGGGGGAGGGACTAATGAAAAACTGTTTTTT.

V and J are TRBV19 and TRBJ2-7; 7 nucleotides line up with TRBD2. The germline gives CDR1 LNHDA, CDR2 SQIVND (reference sequence). With V trimmed by 5 bases and J by 2 bases, 3 bases remained unmatched. The CDR3 is 13 residues long. This CDR3 reads CASSHREAYEQYF. DNA of the CDR3: TGTGCCAGTAGTCACCGGGAGGCCTACGAGCAGTACTTC.

This sequence joins TRBV5-1 and TRBJ2-1; no firm D call. The germline V and J ends were trimmed by 0 bases and 4 bases, with 5 bases remaining between them. Germline V gives CDR1 SGHRS, CDR2 YFSETQ. This CDR3 comprises 13 residues. The CDR3 loop is CASSLDGYNEQFF. CDR3 DNA: TGCGCCAGCAGCTTGGACGGTTACAATGAGCAGTTCTTC.